This TCR beta chain came from a study of blood T cell repertoires in COVID-19. Across the study: The origin of the acute and convalescent COVID-19 samples was the United States, Italy and Spain.

In the original workflow: Amplification from reference gene primers served as the basis for estimated nucleated cell counts. This table comes from immunoSEQ multiplex PCR, and its TCRdb copy is limited to in-frame clones, with some not included. That table is the source of V, J and clone size, and D and trimming were worked out from the DNA. The sample carries a few hundred thousand clones, approximately 85% recorded once. The germline V gene has CDR1 SGHAT and CDR2 FQNNGV. V lost 5 bases and J 2 bases, leaving 13 bases between the germline ends. This CDR3 is 14 amino acids long. This receptor was taken from a human donor in a cohort sampled during active COVID-19. The genes are TRBV11-2 and TRBJ2-7; the D gene is possibly TRBD2 (5 bases). The sample comprised peripheral blood. The CDR3 sequence is CASSRQDLPYEQYF. CDR3 in DNA: TGTGCCAGCAGCCGTCAGGACTTACCCTACGAGCAGTACTTC.